This TCR beta chain was sequenced for a study of T cell repertoires in aging, cancer and after chemotherapy. Study outcomes and limitations: Compared with age-matched healthy donors, untreated hematological or solid cancer patients showed higher blood TCR clonality. Loss of evenness, beyond lost richness, contributed to age-related TCR diversity decline in cancer patients. Across the chemotherapy interval, each cancer cohort showed higher median generation probability, suggesting thymic rebound. The repertoire data cannot show anything about immunological memory following chemotherapy.

The V gene end was trimmed by 3 bases and the J gene end by 3 bases; junction bases not matched to a gene: 8. The CDR3 extends over 15 amino acids. Germline assignment: CDR1 MNHEY and CDR2 SMNVEV (reference sequence). Of note for this clonotype: Antigen specificity is unknown.

The template was genomic DNA from peripheral blood, not RNA. Multiplex touch-down PCR with TRB-A/B primers amplified rearranged V-D-J TRB sequences. MiXCR, applied by TCRdb to the multiplex PCR reads, yields one record per CDR3 protein. The sample lists approximately 11,000 distinct CDR3 sequences; just under 30% were seen once. The J gene is TRBJ2-7, the V gene TRBV27; 7 nucleotides align to TRBD1. The sample was blood. The sequence derives from a human donor in good health. The CDR3 loop is CASSLRGQAGYEQYF. The CDR3 DNA is TGTGCCAGCAGTTTGAGAGGACAGGCTGGCTACGAGCAGTACTTC.